This TCR beta chain was sequenced in a study of regulatory T cells in long-lasting Graves disease. Time point reported: newly diagnosed GD, antithyroid drugs for less than 3 months. PBMC RNA served as the TCR library source. Combining iRepertoire HTBI primers with Arm-PCR of CDR3 regions, the authors built TCR beta libraries. TCRdb independently ran MiXCR on the multiplex PCR reads; one entry per CDR3 protein. The data contain hundreds of thousands of distinct CDR3 sequences, around 15% of them singletons. This clonotype came up many times. CDR1 is SGDLS and CDR2 is YYNGEE in the germline V gene. V gave up 0 bases and J gave up 2 bases, with 18 bases separating them. The CDR3 is 18 residues long.

The receptor was derived from a female donor with Graves disease. Material: peripheral blood mononuclear cells (PBMCs), obtained at new diagnosis, from a patient treated with antithyroid drugs. This sequence joins TRBV9 and TRBJ2-1; D perhaps matches TRBD2 (6 bases). CDR3 in DNA: TGTGCCAGCAGCGTAGGCGGTGATGGGGGAGGACCCTACAATGAGCAGTTCTTC. As protein: CASSVGGDGGGPYNEQFF.